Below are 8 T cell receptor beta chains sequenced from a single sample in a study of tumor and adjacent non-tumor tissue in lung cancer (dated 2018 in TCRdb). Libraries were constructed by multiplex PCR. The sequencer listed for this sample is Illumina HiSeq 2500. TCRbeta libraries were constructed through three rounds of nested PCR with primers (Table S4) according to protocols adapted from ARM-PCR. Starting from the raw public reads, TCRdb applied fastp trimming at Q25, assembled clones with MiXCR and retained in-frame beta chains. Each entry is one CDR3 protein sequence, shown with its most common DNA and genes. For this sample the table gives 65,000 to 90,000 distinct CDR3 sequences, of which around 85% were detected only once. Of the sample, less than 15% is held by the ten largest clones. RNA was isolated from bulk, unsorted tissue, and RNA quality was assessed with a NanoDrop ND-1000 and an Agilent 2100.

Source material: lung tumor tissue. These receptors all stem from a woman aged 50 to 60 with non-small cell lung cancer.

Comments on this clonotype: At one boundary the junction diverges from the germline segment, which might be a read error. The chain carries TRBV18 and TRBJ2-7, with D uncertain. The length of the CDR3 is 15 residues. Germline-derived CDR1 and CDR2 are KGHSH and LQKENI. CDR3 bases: TGTGCCTGCTCACCACGGCCTAGTGCCTCCTATGAGCAGTACTTC. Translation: CACSPRPSASYEQYF.

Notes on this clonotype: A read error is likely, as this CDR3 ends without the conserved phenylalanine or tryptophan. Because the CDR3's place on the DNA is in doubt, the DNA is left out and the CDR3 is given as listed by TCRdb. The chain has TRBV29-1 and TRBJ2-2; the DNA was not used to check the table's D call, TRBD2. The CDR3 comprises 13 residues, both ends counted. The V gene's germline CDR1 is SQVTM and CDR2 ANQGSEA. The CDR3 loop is CSGTSGSAGEVFS.

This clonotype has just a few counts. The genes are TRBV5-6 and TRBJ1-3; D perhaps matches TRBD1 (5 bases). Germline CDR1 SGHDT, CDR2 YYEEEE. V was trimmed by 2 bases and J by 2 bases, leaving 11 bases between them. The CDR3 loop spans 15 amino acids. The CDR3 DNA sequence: TGTGCCAGCAGCTTAGCACAGACAGCTGGAAACACCATATATTTT. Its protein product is CASSLAQTAGNTIYF.

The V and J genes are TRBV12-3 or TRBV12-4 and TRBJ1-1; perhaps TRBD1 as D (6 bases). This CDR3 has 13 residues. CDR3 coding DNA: TGTGTTAGCAGTCCCACAGGGAAAACTGAAGCTTTCTTT. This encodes CVSSPTGKTEAFF.

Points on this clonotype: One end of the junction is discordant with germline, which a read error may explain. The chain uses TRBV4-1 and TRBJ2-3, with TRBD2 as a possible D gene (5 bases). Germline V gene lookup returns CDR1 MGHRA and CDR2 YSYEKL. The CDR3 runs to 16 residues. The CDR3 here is CDSSQEGVGSYETQYF. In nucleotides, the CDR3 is TGCGACAGCAGCCAAGAGGGAGTAGGCTCTTACGAAACGCAGTATTTT.

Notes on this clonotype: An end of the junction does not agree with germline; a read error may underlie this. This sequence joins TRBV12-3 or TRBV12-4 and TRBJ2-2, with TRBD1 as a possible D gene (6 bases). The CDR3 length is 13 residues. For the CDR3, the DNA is TGTGCCAGCAGAAACAGGGATTCCTGGGAGCTGTGTTTT. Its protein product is CASRNRDSWELCF.

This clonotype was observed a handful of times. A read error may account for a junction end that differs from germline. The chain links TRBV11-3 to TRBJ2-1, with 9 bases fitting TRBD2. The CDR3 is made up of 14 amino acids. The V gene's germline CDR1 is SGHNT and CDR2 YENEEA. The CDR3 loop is CASSLAGAYNVQFF. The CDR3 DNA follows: TGTGCCAGTAGCTTAGCGGGAGCCTACAATGTGCAGTTCTTC.

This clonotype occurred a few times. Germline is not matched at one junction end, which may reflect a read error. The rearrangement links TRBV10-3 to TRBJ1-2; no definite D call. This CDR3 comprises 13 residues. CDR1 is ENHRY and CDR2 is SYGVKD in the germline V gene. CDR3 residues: CGINDGPNYGYTF. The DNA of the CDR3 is TGTGGCATCAACGACGGACCTAACTATGGCTACACCTTC.